The clone carrying this T cell receptor beta chain showed up just once. The data belong to a study of blood T cell repertoires in COVID-19. Study-wide background: Acute and convalescent COVID-19 samples came from the United States, Italy and Spain. T cells, B-cell-depleted T cells, or PBMCs supplied cDNA or gDNA.

Looked up from germline, CDR1 is MDHEN and CDR2 is SYDVKM. Trimming took off 6 bases at V and 0 bases at J, with 9 bases between the two ends. The CDR3 is 14 amino acids. In the original workflow: It was from reference gene primer amplification that nucleated cell counts were estimated. Produced via immunoSEQ multiplex PCR; TCRdb's table is partial and in-frame only. V and J calls and clone size come straight from that table; D and trimming were deduced from the DNA. The repertoire holds under 300,000 clones, with around 83% as singletons. The sequence was obtained from an elderly man with acute or convalescent COVID-19. The sequenced sample was peripheral blood. The rearrangement joins TRBV28 to TRBJ1-5, with D possibly matching TRBD1 (5 bases). As DNA, the CDR3 is TGTGCCAGCAGGCGACAGTTTAGCAATCAGCCCCAGCATTTT. Translating gives CASRRQFSNQPQHF.